The 13 T cell receptor beta chains below all came from one sample that was sequenced in a study of shared clonotypes between healthy human individuals. The method was immunoSEQ multiplex PCR; TCRdb's version includes in-frame clones alone and lacks a portion of them. The profile shows fewer than 2.5 million clones, 80% to 95% of them singletons. Sequenced sample: naive CD4+ T cells from PBMCs. Subset described: CD45RA+ positively selected. All receptors come from a man between 18 and 29 years old in good health. Some clones in this sample may be carry-over from other donors' samples.

The chain recombines TRBV25-1 with TRBJ2-1, with D possibly being TRBD1 or TRBD2 (5 bases each). V dropped 6 bases and J dropped 3 bases, with 12 bases sitting between them. This CDR3 has 14 residues. Germline V gene lookup returns CDR1 MGHDK and CDR2 SYGVNS. CDR3 loop: CASSPGTGYNEQFF. Written as DNA, the CDR3 is TGTGCCAGCAGCCCCGGGACGGGCTACAATGAGCAGTTCTTC.

With regard to this clone: The same CDR3 is also encoded by other DNA sequences in this sample. The J gene is TRBJ2-6, the V gene TRBV5-1; D is unresolved. Germline CDR1 reads SGHRS; CDR2 reads YFSETQ. Deletions cut 3 bases from V and 0 bases from J, with 4 bases between. The CDR3 is 14 residues long. This chain's CDR3 is CASSSSSGANVLTF. In DNA, the CDR3 is TGCGCCAGCAGCTCATCCTCTGGGGCCAACGTCCTGACTTTC.

The chain combines TRBV7-9 with TRBJ2-1; 8 bases are a match to TRBD2. Germline V gene sequence: CDR1 SEHNR, CDR2 FQNEAQ (reference sequence). The CDR3 has 16 residues. Trimming cost V 5 bases and J 4 bases; bases outside gene matches: 10. This chain's CDR3 is CASSPGMAGGYNEQFF. As DNA, the CDR3 is TGTGCCAGCAGCCCGGGGATGGCGGGAGGTTACAATGAGCAGTTCTTC.

This sequence joins TRBV7-3 and TRBJ2-7; D is possibly TRBD1 or TRBD2 (6 bases each). The CDR3 runs to 18 residues. Looked up from germline, CDR1 is SGHTA and CDR2 is FQGTGA. Deletions cut 2 bases from V and 0 bases from J, with 20 bases between. In nucleotides, the CDR3 is TGTGCCAGCAGCTTAGTGGAAGGGGGACTCCGGAGCTCCTACGAGCAGTACTTC. Translation gives CASSLVEGGLRSSYEQYF.

This clone was recorded a few times. V usage is TRBV7-9 and J usage is TRBJ1-3, with TRBD1 identical over 7 bases. Germline lookup yields CDR1 SEHNR and CDR2 FQNEAQ (reference sequence). V shed 5 bases and J 4 bases; nucleotides not matched to a gene: 8. The CDR3 is made up of 15 amino acids. The CDR3 spells CASSPVPGQGNTIYF. CDR3 coding DNA: TGTGCCAGCAGCCCCGTCCCGGGACAGGGAAACACCATATATTTT.

The CDR3 spells CASSFRTGDEQYF. CDR3 in DNA: TGTGCCAGCAGCTTCAGGACAGGGGACGAGCAGTACTTC. J is TRBJ2-7 and V is TRBV7-6; 9 nucleotides line up with TRBD1. J was trimmed by 5 bases and V by 3 bases; bases with no gene match: 2. The V gene's germline CDR1 is SGHVS and CDR2 FNYEAQ. CDR3 size: 13 residues.

This clone was detected only once. V is TRBV6-6 and J is TRBJ2-5, with D perhaps TRBD1 (5 bases). This CDR3 is built from 14 residues. Germline CDR1 is MNHNY and CDR2 is SVGAGI (reference sequence). V dropped 5 bases and J dropped 0 bases, with 10 bases sitting between them. The CDR3 here is CASSGATHQETQYF. CDR3 nucleotide sequence: TGTGCCAGCAGTGGGGCGACACACCAAGAGACCCAGTACTTC.

The chain joins TRBV7-9 to TRBJ2-1; 11 bases are shared with TRBD2. This CDR3 is 12 amino acids long. Germline CDR1 reads SEHNR; CDR2 reads FQNEAQ (reference sequence). After removal of 5 bases from V and 15 bases from J, the junction contained 6 bases not matched to a gene. CDR3 sequence (DNA): TGTGCCAGCAGCCCCGGACTAGCGGGCGCGTTCTTC. It translates to CASSPGLAGAFF.

This clone was counted once. The V and J genes are TRBV20-1 and TRBJ1-1, with D possibly being TRBD1 (6 bases). This CDR3 region has 11 residues. Trimming left V 3 bases short and J 10 bases short, with 12 bases between. Germline CDR1 is DFQATT and CDR2 is SNEGSKA (reference sequence). The CDR3 protein is CSASRQGGAFF. CDR3 nucleotide sequence: TGCAGTGCTAGCCGACAAGGGGGAGCTTTCTTT.

The rearrangement joins TRBV4-1 to TRBJ2-1, with a tentative D call TRBD2 (6 bases). This CDR3 is 17 amino acids long. The V end lost 0 bases, the J end lost 2 bases, and 14 bases lay between the germline ends. CDR1 and CDR2 from the germline V gene are MGHRA and YSYEKL. DNA of the CDR3: TGCGCCAGCAGCCAAGATGCCGACGGGAGTCCCTACAATGAGCAGTTCTTC. Translating gives CASSQDADGSPYNEQFF.

V gene TRBV10-2 combines with J gene TRBJ2-3; TRBD2 aligns across 8 bases. V trimming: 6 bases; J trimming: 3 bases; junction bases outside the gene matches: 11. The germline V gene encodes CDR1 WSHSY and CDR2 SAAADI. The CDR3 runs to 16 residues. The CDR3 coding sequence is TGCGCCAGCAGAACCCTCAGCGGGAGTAAAACAGATACGCAGTATTTT. Translated: CASRTLSGSKTDTQYF.

The rearrangement joins TRBV6-5 to TRBJ1-1; no definite D call. Trimming removed 7 bases at V and 6 bases at J, with 15 bases between. The germline gives CDR1 MNHEY, CDR2 SVGAGI. This CDR3 region has 13 residues. In DNA form, the CDR3 reads TGTGCCAGCACCAACCTCGTGGAGGCTGAAGCTTTCTTT. Residues: CASTNLVEAEAFF.

This chain uses TRBV28 with TRBJ2-7; the D gene is possibly TRBD1 (6 bases). This CDR3 region has 14 residues. Germline V CDR1 and CDR2: MDHEN, SYDVKM. V lost 6 bases and J lost 0, with 12 bases in between. This CDR3 reads CASRAGQSSYEQYF. CDR3 sequence (DNA): TGTGCCAGCAGGGCAGGACAGAGCTCCTACGAGCAGTACTTC.